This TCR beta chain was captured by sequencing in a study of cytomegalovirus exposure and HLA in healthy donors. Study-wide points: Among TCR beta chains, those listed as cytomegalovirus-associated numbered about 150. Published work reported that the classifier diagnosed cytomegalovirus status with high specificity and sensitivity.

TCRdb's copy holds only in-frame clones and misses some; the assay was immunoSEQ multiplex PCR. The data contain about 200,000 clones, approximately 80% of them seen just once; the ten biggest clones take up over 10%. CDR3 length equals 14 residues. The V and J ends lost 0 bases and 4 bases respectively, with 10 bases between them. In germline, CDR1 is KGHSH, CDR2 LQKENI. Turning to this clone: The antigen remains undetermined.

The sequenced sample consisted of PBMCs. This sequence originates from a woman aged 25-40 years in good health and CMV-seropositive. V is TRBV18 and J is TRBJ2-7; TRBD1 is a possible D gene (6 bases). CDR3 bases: TGTGCCAGCTCACCACCCCAGGGGTTATACGAGCAGTACTTC. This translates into CASSPPQGLYEQYF. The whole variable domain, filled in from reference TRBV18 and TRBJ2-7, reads NAGVMQNPRHLVRRRGQEARLRCSPMKGHSHVYWYRQLPEEGLKFMVYLQKENIIDESGMPKERFSAEFPKEGPSILRIQQVVRGDSAAYFCASSPPQGLYEQYFGPGTRLTVT.